This T cell receptor beta chain was documented in a study of early T cells in non-severe SARS-CoV-2 infection. Study-wide context: The chains were unpaired, and the sequenced material was bulk RNA from unsorted whole blood.

Molecules of cDNA were individually given unique molecular identifiers that were attached to them. TCRdb re-called the 5' RACE reads with MiXCR, one entry per CDR3 protein. The table includes around 26,000 distinct CDR3 sequences, about 4.8% detected once. Ten or more counts support this clonotype. Its target is not known. Germline CDR1 is MNHNS and CDR2 is SASEGT. This CDR3 region has 14 residues. The germline V and J ends were trimmed by 7 bases and 6 bases, with 17 bases remaining between them. General observations from the study: Comparison of clonotypes with VDJdb favored anti-spike CD8 responses while missing private and CD4 specificities.

The chain joins TRBV6-1 to TRBJ2-3, with a weak D call TRBD1 (6 bases). The receptor was isolated from an adult who was a healthcare worker with PCR-confirmed SARS-CoV-2 infection or an uninfected control (not recorded which). Sequenced sample: whole blood. For the CDR3, the DNA is TGTGCCAGCACTATACAGGGAAGTCTGGATACGCAGTATTTT. This translates into CASTIQGSLDTQYF.